This TCR beta chain stems from a study of response to subunit inactivated influenza vaccine. TCRdb re-called the RT-PCR reads with MiXCR, one entry per CDR3 protein. The data show approximately 170,000 distinct CDR3 sequences, around 15% seen once. This clonotype was picked up a small number of times. The origin of this receptor is a man in his fifties or sixties who received an inactivated influenza vaccine. The starting material was CD8+ T cells sorted from PBMCs, obtained less than 6 days after vaccination.

Written as DNA, the CDR3 is TGTGCCAGCAGTTTGGGGGGCGGGAGAACCGGGGAGCTGTTTTTT. This gives the protein CASSLGGGRTGELFF. J is TRBJ2-2 and V is TRBV12-3 or TRBV12-4, with a possible D match to TRBD2 (7 bases). This CDR3 has 15 residues. V was cut by 3 bases and J by 5 bases, with 13 bases left in between.